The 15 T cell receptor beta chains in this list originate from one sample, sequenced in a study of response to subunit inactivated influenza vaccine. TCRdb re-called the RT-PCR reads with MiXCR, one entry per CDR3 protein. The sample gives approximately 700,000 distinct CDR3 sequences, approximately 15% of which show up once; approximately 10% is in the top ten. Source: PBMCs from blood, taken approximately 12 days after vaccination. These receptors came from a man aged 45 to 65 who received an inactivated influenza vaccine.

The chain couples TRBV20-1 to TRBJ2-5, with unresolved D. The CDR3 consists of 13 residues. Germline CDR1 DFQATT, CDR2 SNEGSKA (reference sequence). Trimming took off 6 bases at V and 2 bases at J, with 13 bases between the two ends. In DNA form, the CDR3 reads TGCAGTGCCCGTTTGGCTATACAAGAGACCCAGTACTTC. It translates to CSARLAIQETQYF.

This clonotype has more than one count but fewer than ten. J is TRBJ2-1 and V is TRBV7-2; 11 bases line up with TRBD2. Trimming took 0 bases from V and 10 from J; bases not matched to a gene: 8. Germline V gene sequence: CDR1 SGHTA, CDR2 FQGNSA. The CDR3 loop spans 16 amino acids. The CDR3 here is CASSLALSGGVKEQFF. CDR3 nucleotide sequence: TGTGCCAGCAGCTTAGCCCTTAGCGGGGGGGTCAAGGAGCAGTTCTTC.

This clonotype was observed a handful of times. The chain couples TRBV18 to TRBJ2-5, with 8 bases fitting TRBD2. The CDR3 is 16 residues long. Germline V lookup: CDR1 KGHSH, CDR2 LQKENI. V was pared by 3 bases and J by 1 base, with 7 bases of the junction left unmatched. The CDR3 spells CASSPSGTRIQETQYF. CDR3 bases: TGTGCCAGCTCACCTTCAGGGACTAGAATCCAAGAGACCCAGTACTTC. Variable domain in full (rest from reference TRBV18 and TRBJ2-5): NAGVMQNPRHLVRRRGQEARLRCSPMKGHSHVYWYRQLPEEGLKFMVYLQKENIIDESGMPKERFSAEFPKEGPSILRIQQVVRGDSAAYFCASSPSGTRIQETQYFGPGTRLLVL.

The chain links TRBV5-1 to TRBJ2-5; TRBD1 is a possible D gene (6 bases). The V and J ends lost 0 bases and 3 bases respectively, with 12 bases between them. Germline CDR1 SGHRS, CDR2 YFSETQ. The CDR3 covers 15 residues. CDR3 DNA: TGCGCCAGCAGCTTGGGAGGGGGTCCAGAAGAGACCCAGTACTTC. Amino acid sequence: CASSLGGGPEETQYF.

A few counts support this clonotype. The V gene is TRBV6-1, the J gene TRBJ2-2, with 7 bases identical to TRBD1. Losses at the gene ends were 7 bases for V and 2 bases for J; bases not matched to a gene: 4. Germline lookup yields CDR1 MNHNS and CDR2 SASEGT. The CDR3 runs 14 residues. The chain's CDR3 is CASKGARNTGELFF. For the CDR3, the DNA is TGTGCCAGCAAGGGGGCTAGAAACACCGGGGAGCTGTTTTTT.

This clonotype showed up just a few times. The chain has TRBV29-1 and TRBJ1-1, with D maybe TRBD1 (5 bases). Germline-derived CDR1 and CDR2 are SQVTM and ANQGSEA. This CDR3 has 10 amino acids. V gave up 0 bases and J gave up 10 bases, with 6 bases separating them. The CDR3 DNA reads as TGCAGCGTTGAAGAGGGGCGAGCTTTCTTT. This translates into CSVEEGRAFF.

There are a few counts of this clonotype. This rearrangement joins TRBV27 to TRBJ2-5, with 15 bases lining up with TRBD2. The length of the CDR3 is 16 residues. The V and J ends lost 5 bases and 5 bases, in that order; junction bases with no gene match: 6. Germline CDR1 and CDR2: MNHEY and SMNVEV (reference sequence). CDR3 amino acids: CASSRTSGGAFETQYF. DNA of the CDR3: TGTGCCAGCAGTCGGACTAGCGGGGGGGCCTTCGAGACCCAGTACTTC.

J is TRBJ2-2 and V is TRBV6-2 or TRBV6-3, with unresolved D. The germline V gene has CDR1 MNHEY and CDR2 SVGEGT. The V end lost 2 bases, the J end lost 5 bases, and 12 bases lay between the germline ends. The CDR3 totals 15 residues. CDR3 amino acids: CASSYVIGSTGELFF. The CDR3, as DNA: TGTGCCAGCAGTTACGTCATCGGGTCAACCGGGGAGCTGTTTTTT.

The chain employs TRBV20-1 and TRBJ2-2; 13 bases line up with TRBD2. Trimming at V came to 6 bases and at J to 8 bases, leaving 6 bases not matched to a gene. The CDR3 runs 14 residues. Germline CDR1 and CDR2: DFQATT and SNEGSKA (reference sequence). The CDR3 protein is CSAFRTSGSGELFF. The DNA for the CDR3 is TGCAGTGCCTTCAGGACTAGCGGGAGTGGGGAGCTGTTTTTT.

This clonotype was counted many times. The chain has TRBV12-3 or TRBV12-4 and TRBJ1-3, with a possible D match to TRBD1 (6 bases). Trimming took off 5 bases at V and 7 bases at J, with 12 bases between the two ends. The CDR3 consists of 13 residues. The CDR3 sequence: CASSPGGGNTIYF. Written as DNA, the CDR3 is TGTGCCAGCAGTCCCGGGGGCGGCAACACCATATATTTT.

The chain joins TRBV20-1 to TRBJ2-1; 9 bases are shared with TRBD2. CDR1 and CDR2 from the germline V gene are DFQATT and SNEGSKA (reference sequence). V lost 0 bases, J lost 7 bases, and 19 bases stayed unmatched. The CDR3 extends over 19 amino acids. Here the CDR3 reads CSAREHGRIAGVVVNEQFF. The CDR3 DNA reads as TGCAGTGCTAGAGAGCACGGGCGGATAGCGGGAGTGGTCGTGAATGAGCAGTTCTTC.

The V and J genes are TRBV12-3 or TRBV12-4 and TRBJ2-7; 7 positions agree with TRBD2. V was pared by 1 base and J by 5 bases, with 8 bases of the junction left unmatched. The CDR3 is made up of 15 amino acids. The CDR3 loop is CASSLEAGGSNEQYF. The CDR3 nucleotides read TGTGCCAGCAGTTTAGAGGCGGGCGGGAGCAACGAGCAGTACTTC.

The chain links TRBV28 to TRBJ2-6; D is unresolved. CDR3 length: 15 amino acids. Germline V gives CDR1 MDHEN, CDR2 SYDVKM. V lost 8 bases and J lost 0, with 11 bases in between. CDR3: CASGSPHSGANVLTF. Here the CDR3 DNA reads TGTGCCAGCGGATCCCCCCACTCTGGGGCCAACGTCCTGACTTTC. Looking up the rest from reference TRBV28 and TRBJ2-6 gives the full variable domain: DVKVTQSSRYLVKRTGEKVFLECVQDMDHENMFWYRQDPGLGLRLIYFSYDVKMKEKGDIPEGYSVSREKKERFSLILESASTNQTSMYLCASGSPHSGANVLTFGAGSRLTVL.

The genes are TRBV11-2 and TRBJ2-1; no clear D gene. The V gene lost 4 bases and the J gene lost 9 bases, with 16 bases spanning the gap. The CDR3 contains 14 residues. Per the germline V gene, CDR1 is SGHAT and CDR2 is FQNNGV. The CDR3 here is CASSSRVLWGEQFF. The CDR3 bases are TGTGCCAGCAGCTCCCGGGTTTTATGGGGTGAGCAGTTCTTC.

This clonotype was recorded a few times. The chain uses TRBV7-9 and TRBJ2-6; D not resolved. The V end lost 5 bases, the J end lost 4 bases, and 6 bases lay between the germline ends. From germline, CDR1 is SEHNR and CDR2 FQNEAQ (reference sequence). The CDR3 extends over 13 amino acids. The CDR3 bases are TGTGCCAGCAGCCCTTTCGGGGCCAACGTCCTGACTTTC. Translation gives CASSPFGANVLTF.